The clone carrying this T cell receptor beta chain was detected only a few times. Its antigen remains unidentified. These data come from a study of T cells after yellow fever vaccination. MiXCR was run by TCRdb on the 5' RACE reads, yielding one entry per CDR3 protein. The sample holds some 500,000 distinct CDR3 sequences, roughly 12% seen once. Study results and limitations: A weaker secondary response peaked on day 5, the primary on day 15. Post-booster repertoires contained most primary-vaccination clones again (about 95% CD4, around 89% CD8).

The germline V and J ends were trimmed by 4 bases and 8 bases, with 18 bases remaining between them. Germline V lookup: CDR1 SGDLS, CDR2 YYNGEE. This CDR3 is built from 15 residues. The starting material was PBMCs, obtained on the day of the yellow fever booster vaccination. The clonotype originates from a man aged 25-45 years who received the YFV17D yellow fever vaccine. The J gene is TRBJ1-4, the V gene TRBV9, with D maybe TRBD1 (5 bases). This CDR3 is CASSSMGGEAEKLFF. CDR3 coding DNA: TGTGCCAGCAGCTCGATGGGGGGGGAGGCGGAAAAACTGTTTTTT.